Below, 10 T cell receptor beta chains from the same sample are listed, as sequenced in a study of cytomegalovirus exposure and HLA in healthy donors (dated by TCRdb to the late 2010s). Receptor amplification or capture employed the immunoSEQ multiplex PCR assay. For the multiplex PCR, a mixture combining 60 forward primers for TCR Vbeta segments and 13 reverse primers for TCR Jbeta segments was used. The clones in this table, taken by TCRdb from immuneACCESS, are in-frame only. Not every clone is retained; where verified, under half of the shortfall comes from an unresolved V gene, and the cause of the rest is unknown. The table for this sample lists 75,000 to 100,000 clones; just under 80% of them were counted only once. Clones ranked in the top ten supply 6% to 8% of the sample. Sequenced material: PBMCs. The receptors derive from a young man in good health and CMV-seronegative.

The V and J genes are TRBV6-1 and TRBJ1-5, with D hard to call. The V and J ends lost 2 bases and 1 base respectively, with 9 bases between them. The germline V gene has CDR1 MNHNS and CDR2 SASEGT. The CDR3 extends over 15 amino acids. CDR3 sequence reads: CASSEFVISNQPQHF. CDR3 coding DNA: TGTGCCAGCAGTGAATTTGTAATAAGCAATCAGCCCCAGCATTTT.

The V gene is TRBV19, the J gene TRBJ2-7; D perhaps matches TRBD2 (5 bases). CDR1 and CDR2 (germline): LNHDA, SQIVND (reference sequence). The CDR3 sequence is 14 residues long. The germline V and J ends were trimmed by 3 bases and 3 bases, with 12 bases remaining between them. The CDR3 coding sequence is TGTGCCAGTAGTATGGACGTTGGACTCTACGAGCAGTACTTC. Translating it yields CASSMDVGLYEQYF.

Turning to this clone: Additional DNA sequences in this sample encode the identical CDR3. The chain links TRBV2 to TRBJ1-5; a possible D gene is TRBD1 (5 bases). Trimming pared 5 bases from V and 0 bases from J, leaving 14 bases between. Per the germline V gene, CDR1 is SNHLY and CDR2 is FYNNEI. This CDR3 is built from 16 residues. The CDR3 nucleotides read TGTGCCAGCAGTACAGACAGAAGTCCTAGCAATCAGCCCCAGCATTTT. This codes for CASSTDRSPSNQPQHF.

The rearrangement links TRBV2 to TRBJ1-2; TRBD1 is a possible D gene (6 bases). The V gene's germline CDR1 is SNHLY and CDR2 FYNNEI. This CDR3 spans 15 amino acids. Trimming took off 3 bases at V and 1 base at J, with 12 bases between the two ends. DNA for the CDR3: TGTGCCAGCAGTGAGGACAGCTTCAATAACTATGGCTACACCTTC. It codes for CASSEDSFNNYGYTF.

The CDR3 protein is CASSESGGEGYEQYF. CDR3 DNA sequence: TGTGCCAGCAGTGAATCTGGTGGTGAGGGCTACGAGCAGTACTTC. The chain is built from TRBV25-1 and TRBJ2-7, with a possible D match to TRBD2 (5 bases). Germline CDR1 is MGHDK and CDR2 is SYGVNS. The CDR3 covers 15 residues. V dropped 1 base and J dropped 3 bases, with 13 bases sitting between them.

The chain employs TRBV7-9 and TRBJ2-1; D gene uncertain. V lost 1 base and J lost 10, with 14 bases in between. The CDR3 loop spans 14 amino acids. The V gene's germline CDR1 is SEHNR and CDR2 FQNEAQ (reference sequence). CDR3 amino acids: CASSLEVASSEQFF. In DNA, the CDR3 is TGTGCCAGCAGCTTAGAAGTGGCCTCTTCGGAGCAGTTCTTC.

There are a few counts of this clone. V and J are TRBV10-3 and TRBJ1-5; the match to TRBD1 covers 7 bases. Germline V CDR1 and CDR2: ENHRY, SYGVKD. The V segment lost 4 bases and the J segment 2 bases; nucleotides outside the gene matches: 2. CDR3 length equals 14 residues. Here the CDR3 reads CAISVQGGNQPQHF. CDR3 nucleotide sequence: TGTGCCATCAGTGTTCAGGGGGGCAATCAGCCCCAGCATTTT.

CDR3 bases: TGCGCCAGCAGCCAAGATGGAGGGGGAGCGGGGGGGCCGGGAAATGAGCAGTTCTTC. Translated, it gives CASSQDGGGAGGPGNEQFF. The chain joins TRBV4-3 to TRBJ2-1; TRBD2 matches at 10 bases. This CDR3 comprises 19 residues. From germline, CDR1 is LGHNA and CDR2 YSLEER. The V segment lost 0 bases and the J segment 7 bases; nucleotides outside the gene matches: 15.

This clone was seen a single time. The DNA of the CDR3 is TGTGCCAGTAACCTCGGGGTGTTACACACAGATACGCAGTATTTT. The encoded protein is CASNLGVLHTDTQYF. The chain is built from TRBV28 and TRBJ2-3, with a possible D match to TRBD2 (5 bases). The V gene lost 9 bases and the J gene lost 2 bases, with 18 bases spanning the gap. The CDR3 is 15 amino acids. In germline, CDR1 is MDHEN, CDR2 SYDVKM.

The rearrangement uses TRBV28 and TRBJ1-2; TRBD1 matches 8 bases. Germline lookup yields CDR1 MDHEN and CDR2 SYDVKM. V gave up 8 bases and J gave up 4 bases; unmatched junction bases: 12. This CDR3 is built from 15 residues. The CDR3 DNA reads as TGTGCCAGCTCAGTTTTGGTTACAGGGGGCTATGGCTACACCTTC. Translation gives CASSVLVTGGYGYTF.